Below, 7 T cell receptor beta chains from the same sample are listed, as sequenced in a study of blood T cells in healthy people across ages. Next came a second PCR, run for about 6 to 11 cycles, which used a sample-barcoded 5' primer along with a J-beta primer mix. Each CDR3 protein is one row after TCRdb ran MiXCR on the 5' RACE reads. The repertoire holds fewer than 900,000 distinct CDR3 sequences, with roughly 47% as singletons. Sequenced sample: blood. The receptor source for this set is a woman between 55 and 75 years old in good health.

The gene calls are TRBV20-1 and TRBJ2-5, with 8 bases that match TRBD2. Germline V gene data show CDR1 as DFQATT and CDR2 as SNEGSKA (reference sequence). V lost 3 bases to trimming and J lost 5 bases; unmatched junction nucleotides: 11. The CDR3 is 15 amino acids. CDR3 protein: CSASEYGGAYETQYF. The CDR3 DNA sequence: TGCAGTGCTAGCGAGTACGGGGGGGCCTATGAGACCCAGTACTTC.

This clonotype was picked up one time. The chain recombines TRBV11-2 with TRBJ2-1; 7 bases are shared with TRBD2. The CDR3 contains 16 residues. CDR1 SGHAT and CDR2 FQNNGV come from the germline V gene. Trimming cost V 2 bases and J 1 base; bases outside gene matches: 5. CDR3 sequence (DNA): TGTGCCAGCAGCTTACGGGCGGGGGTTTCCTACAATGAGCAGTTCTTC. It translates to CASSLRAGVSYNEQFF. The full variable domain, in which reference TRBV11-2 and TRBJ2-1 provide the parts outside the CDR3, is EAGVAQSPRYKIIEKRQSVAFWCNPISGHATLYWYQQILGQGPKLLIQFQNNGVVDDSQLPKDRFSAERLKGVDSTLKIQPAKLEDSAVYLCASSLRAGVSYNEQFFGPGTRLTVL.

The rearrangement uses TRBV7-3 and TRBJ1-5; unclear D gene. The length of the CDR3 is 16 residues. V lost 0 bases and J 6 bases, leaving 15 bases between the germline ends. The V gene's germline CDR1 is SGHTA and CDR2 FQGTGA. CDR3 loop: CASSLTFSGERQPQHF. Written as DNA, the CDR3 is TGTGCCAGCAGCTTAACGTTTTCTGGAGAACGTCAGCCCCAGCATTTT. Full variable domain (outside the CDR3, taken from reference TRBV7-3 and TRBJ1-5): GAGVSQTPSNKVTEKGKYVELRCDPISGHTALYWYRQSLGQGPEFLIYFQGTGAADDSGLPNDRFFAVRPEGSVSTLKIQRTERGDSAVYLCASSLTFSGERQPQHFGDGTRLSIL.

This rearrangement joins TRBV7-9 to TRBJ1-1; the D is unclear. CDR1 and CDR2 from the germline V gene are SEHNR and FQNEAQ (reference sequence). The CDR3 has 15 amino acids. Trimming cost V 1 base and J 0 bases, with 9 bases left between them. In DNA form, the CDR3 reads TGTGCCAGCAGCTTAGATTCGGTCGTGAACACTGAAGCTTTCTTT. This encodes CASSLDSVVNTEAFF.

The V call is TRBV4-3, the J call TRBJ1-6; D unresolved. The CDR3 sequence is 16 residues long. Trimming took off 2 bases at V and 0 bases at J, with 8 bases between the two ends. CDR1 is LGHNA, CDR2 YSLEER, per germline. CDR3 residues: CASSQREGSYNSPLHF. As DNA, the CDR3 is TGCGCCAGCAGCCAAAGGGAGGGCTCCTATAATTCACCCCTCCACTTT.

The chain couples TRBV20-1 to TRBJ1-5; a weak D match, TRBD1 (5 bases). Per germline, CDR1 DFQATT and CDR2 SNEGSKA (reference sequence). CDR3 size: 16 residues. Trimming took off 2 bases at V and 5 bases at J, with 19 bases between the two ends. The CDR3 nucleotides are TGCAGTGCTAGACGGCCGGGGCGGGGTGGCGATCAGCCCCAGCATTTT. Its protein product is CSARRPGRGGDQPQHF.

A note on this clonotype: This may be a read error, as it is one base from a much larger clone. The chain has TRBV6-1 and TRBJ2-6; D unclear. CDR1 and CDR2 (germline): MNHNS, SASEGT. CDR3 length: 13 amino acids. Trimming took off 7 bases at V and 0 bases at J, with 4 bases between the two ends. The CDR3 coding sequence is TGTGCCAGCACCATCTCTGGGGCCAACGTCCTGACTTTC. It specifies CASTISGANVLTF.